This T cell receptor (beta chain) originates from a study of glioma-infiltrating T cells after dendritic cell vaccination. Whole-study context: Patients received autologous tumor lysate-pulsed dendritic cell vaccination between the early 2000s and the early 2010s.

The PCR used 60 V beta and 13 J beta primers. Clones were read by immunoSEQ multiplex PCR, and TCRdb kept only the in-frame ones, dropping some. Found here are 98,000 or so clones, approximately 80% of them singletons; the top ten hold 5.4%. Time point described: after dendritic cell vaccination, including at tumor progression/relapse. CDR1 SGHTA and CDR2 FQGNSA come from the germline V gene. V gave up 7 bases and J gave up 2 bases, with 6 bases separating them. CDR3 length: 11 amino acids. The sequencing used blood, collected after dendritic cell vaccination. This clonotype was sampled from a human donor with glioblastoma. V and J are TRBV7-2 and TRBJ2-7; D is unresolved. CDR3 sequence (DNA): TGTGCCAGCACATCGGCCTACGAGCAGTACTTC. It codes for CASTSAYEQYF.